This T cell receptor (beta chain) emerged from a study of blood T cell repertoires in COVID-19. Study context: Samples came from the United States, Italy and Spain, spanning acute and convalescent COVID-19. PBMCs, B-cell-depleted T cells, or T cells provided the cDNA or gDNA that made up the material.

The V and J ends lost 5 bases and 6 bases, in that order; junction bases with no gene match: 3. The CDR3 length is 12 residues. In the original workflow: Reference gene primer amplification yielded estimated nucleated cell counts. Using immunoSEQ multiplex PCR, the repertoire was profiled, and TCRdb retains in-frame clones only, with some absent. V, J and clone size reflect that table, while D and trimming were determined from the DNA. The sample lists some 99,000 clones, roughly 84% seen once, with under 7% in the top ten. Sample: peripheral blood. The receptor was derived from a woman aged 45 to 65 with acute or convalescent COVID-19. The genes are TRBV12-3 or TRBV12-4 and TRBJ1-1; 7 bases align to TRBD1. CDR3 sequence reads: CASSTDRAEAFF. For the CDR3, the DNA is TGTGCCAGCAGTACCGACAGGGCTGAAGCTTTCTTT.